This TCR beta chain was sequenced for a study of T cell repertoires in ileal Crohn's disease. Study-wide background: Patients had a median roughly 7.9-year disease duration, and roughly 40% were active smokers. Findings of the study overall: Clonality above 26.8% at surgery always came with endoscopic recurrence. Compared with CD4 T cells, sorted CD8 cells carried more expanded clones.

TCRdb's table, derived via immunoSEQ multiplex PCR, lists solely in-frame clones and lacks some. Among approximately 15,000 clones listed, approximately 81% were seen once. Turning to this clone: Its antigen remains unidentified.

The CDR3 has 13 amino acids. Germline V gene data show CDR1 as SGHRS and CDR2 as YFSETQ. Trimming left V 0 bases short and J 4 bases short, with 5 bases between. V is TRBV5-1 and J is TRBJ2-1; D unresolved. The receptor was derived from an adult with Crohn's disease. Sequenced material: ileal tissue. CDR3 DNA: TGCGCCAGCAGCTTGGCTAAGTACAATGAGCAGTTCTTC. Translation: CASSLAKYNEQFF.